These T cell receptor beta chains were read from a single sample in a study of shared clonotypes between healthy human individuals. Profiled with immunoSEQ multiplex PCR; TCRdb holds only in-frame clones, not every one. This sample carries about a million clones, approximately 80% of them seen once, and the ten largest clones take nearly 1.5%. The sequencing input was memory CD4+ T cells sorted from blood. These receptors were taken from a man younger than 35 in good health. CDR3s include the opening cysteine and the closing phenylalanine or tryptophan. The D gene is left open where the match is weak. Clone size is stated in some rows and not others, as once, few, many or a class when expanded.

j_call d_call v_call clone_size cdr3_nt cdr3_aa
TRBJ2-7 . TRBV18 . TGTGCCAGCTCACCTGGGGCGACCGAGCAGTACTTC CASSPGATEQYF
TRBJ2-7 . TRBV7-2 . TGTGCCAGCAGCGGGCGGCCCCCCTACGAGCAGTACTTC CASSGRPPYEQYF
TRBJ2-5 . TRBV6-5 . TGTGCCAGCAGTCGGACAGCTCAAGAGACCCAGTACTTC CASSRTAQETQYF
TRBJ2-1 TRBD2 TRBV11-2 . TGTGCCAGCAGCTCTCTGACTAGCGCCTACAATGAGCAGTTCTTC CASSSLTSAYNEQFF
TRBJ1-2 . TRBV7-9 . TGTGCCAGCAGCTCGGACCCATATGGCTACACCTTC CASSSDPYGYTF
TRBJ1-5 . TRBV19 . TGTGCCAGTAGGCCCGCGGGGGGAAATCAGCCCCAGCATTTT CASRPAGGNQPQHF
TRBJ1-5 . TRBV10-3 . TGTGCCATCAGTGTAAGGGGGGATAGCAATCAGCCCCAGCATTTT CAISVRGDSNQPQHF
TRBJ2-2 TRBD2 TRBV19 . TGTGCCAGTAGTAATCGGGGGGTCCTCACCGGGGAGCTGTTTTTT CASSNRGVLTGELFF
TRBJ2-3 . TRBV5-4 few TGTGCCAGCAGCTTATCAGGGAGGTCGGCATCAGATACGCAGTATTTT CASSLSGRSASDTQYF
TRBJ1-6 . TRBV6-5 . TGTGCCAGCAGGGGGACTGGTTCACCCCTCCACTTT CASRGTGSPLHF
TRBJ2-7 TRBD2 TRBV5-1 . TGCGCCAGCAGCCAATCTAGCGGGGGTTGGGACGAGCAGTACTTC CASSQSSGGWDEQYF
TRBJ2-7 . TRBV27 . TGTGCCAGCAGTTCCCGGGACCCGCGTTACTCCTACGAGCAGTACTTC CASSSRDPRYSYEQYF
TRBJ1-1 TRBD1 TRBV7-9 . TGTGCCAGCAGCGCCGGGACAGGGGAGACTGAAGCTTTCTTT CASSAGTGETEAFF
TRBJ2-7 TRBD2 TRBV18 few TGTGCCAGCTCACCGACTAGCGGCAACTACGAGCAGTACTTC CASSPTSGNYEQYF
TRBJ2-5 . TRBV5-1 . TGCGCCAGCAGCTTGGATACGGCTGAAGAGACCCAGTACTTC CASSLDTAEETQYF
TRBJ2-5 TRBD2 TRBV29-1 . TGCAGCGGTGAGCGGGGGGGCCGAGAGACCCAGTACTTC CSGERGGRETQYF
TRBJ2-1 . TRBV18 . TGTGCCAGCTCACCAGGGACCACTAGGGAGCAGTTCTTC CASSPGTTREQFF
TRBJ2-7 . TRBV19 . TGTGCCAGTAGTATCCAGGCTACCTACGAGCAGTACTTC CASSIQATYEQYF
TRBJ1-3 . TRBV7-9 . TGTGCCAGCAGCTTAGCTTCCGGGACTCTTGGAAACACCATATATTTT CASSLASGTLGNTIYF
TRBJ2-3 TRBD2 TRBV7-2 . TGTGCCAGCAGCTCGTCGACTAGCGGGAGAAATACGCAGTATTTT CASSSSTSGRNTQYF
TRBJ1-1 TRBD1 TRBV4-1 once TGCGCCAGCAGCCAAGGGACAGGGGCCGGGACTGAAGCTTTCTTT CASSQGTGAGTEAFF
TRBJ2-3 TRBD2 TRBV6-1 . TGTGCCAGCAGTGAAGCGGCTAGCGGGAGGTCAGCAGATACGCAGTATTTT CASSEAASGRSADTQYF
TRBJ2-7 TRBD1 TRBV6-5 . TGTGCCAGCAGTCGACAGGGGATAGGCTACGAGCAGTACTTC CASSRQGIGYEQYF
TRBJ2-5 TRBD2 TRBV6-1 once TGTGCCAGCAGCCCAGGACTAGCGGGGGTAAAGACCCAGTACTTC CASSPGLAGVKTQYF
TRBJ2-7 TRBD1 TRBV30 . TGTGCCTGGCACTACGGGACAGGGGTCGAGCAGTACTTC CAWHYGTGVEQYF
TRBJ2-7 . TRBV6-5 . TGTGCCAGCAGTTACTCCGTCCTGGCCACCTACGAGCAGTACTTC CASSYSVLATYEQYF
TRBJ1-5 . TRBV18 . TGTGCCAGCTCACCACAGGGAAACAATCAGCCCCAGCATTTT CASSPQGNNQPQHF
TRBJ2-7 TRBD2 TRBV7-2 once TGTGCCAGCAGCCAAGCGGGAGGATCCTCCTACGAGCAGTACTTC CASSQAGGSSYEQYF
TRBJ2-3 . TRBV11-2 . TGTGCCAGCAGCTTTACGAGAGGCACAGATACGCAGTATTTT CASSFTRGTDTQYF
TRBJ2-1 TRBD2 TRBV29-1 few TGCAGCACAATTAGCGGGAGAGGCTACAATGAGCAGTTCTTC CSTISGRGYNEQFF